One sample yielded the 9 T cell receptor beta chains listed below, sequenced in a study of T cell responses to AZD1222 COVID-19 vaccine. Here immunoSEQ multiplex PCR was the method, and the copy in TCRdb shows in-frame clones only, minus some. The table lists about 150,000 clones, 85% to 95% of them singletons. The source material was peripheral blood, sampled on day 0 of AZD1222 vaccination. These TCRs come from an adult in good health.

This clone has a single count. The rearrangement uses TRBV9 and TRBJ2-1; 7 bases map to TRBD2. Trimming at V came to 0 bases and at J to 9 bases, leaving 12 bases not matched to a gene. Per germline, CDR1 SGDLS and CDR2 YYNGEE. The CDR3 contains 16 residues. CDR3 in DNA: TGTGCCAGCAGCGTAGATAGCGGGTCCCCACGGGGTGAGCAGTTCTTC. This translates into CASSVDSGSPRGEQFF.

This chain uses TRBV27 with TRBJ1-2, with D possibly matching TRBD1 (5 bases). This CDR3 region has 13 residues. The V gene's germline CDR1 is MNHEY and CDR2 SMNVEV (reference sequence). Trimming removed 3 bases at V and 2 bases at J, with 7 bases between. CDR3 sequence reads: CASSFGANYGYTF. The DNA for the CDR3 is TGTGCCAGCAGTTTCGGGGCGAACTATGGCTACACCTTC.

The rearrangement joins TRBV6-5 to TRBJ1-1; tentatively, D is TRBD1 (6 bases). The CDR3 is 13 residues long. V was clipped by 7 bases and J by 5 bases, with 14 bases between them. Germline CDR1 and CDR2: MNHEY and SVGAGI. CDR3 in amino acids: CASTVGGQTEAFF. The CDR3 DNA reads as TGTGCCAGCACGGTTGGGGGGCAAACTGAAGCTTTCTTT.

The chain links TRBV7-2 to TRBJ1-6, with TRBD1 as a possible D gene (5 bases). Per the germline V gene, CDR1 is SGHTA and CDR2 is FQGNSA. There are 16 residues in the CDR3. The germline V and J ends were trimmed by 5 bases and 4 bases, with 15 bases remaining between them. The CDR3 bases are TGTGCCAGCAGCCTCAGGGTTCTAGTATATAATTCACCCCTCCACTTT. Protein product: CASSLRVLVYNSPLHF.

The genes are TRBV4-1 and TRBJ2-5; 9 bases fit TRBD1. V shed 1 base, J shed 5 bases, and the junction held 8 bases outside the gene matches. CDR1 is MGHRA, CDR2 YSYEKL, per germline. This CDR3 spans 16 amino acids. The CDR3 coding sequence is TGCGCCAGCAGCCAAGTGGGACAGGGAGGCGGTGAGACCCAGTACTTC. Its protein is CASSQVGQGGGETQYF.

The chain links TRBV18 to TRBJ2-3, with a possible D match to TRBD2 (5 bases). The ends were cut back, 3 bases at V and 6 bases at J, with 13 bases in the middle. In germline, CDR1 is KGHSH, CDR2 LQKENI. The CDR3 is 14 residues long. CDR3 residues: CASSPTARRDTQYF. The CDR3 nucleotides are TGTGCCAGCTCACCCACGGCCCGGAGGGATACGCAGTATTTT.

The gene calls are TRBV28 and TRBJ2-6; tentative D call: TRBD1 (5 bases). Trimming took off 3 bases at V and 1 base at J, with 13 bases between the two ends. The germline V gene has CDR1 MDHEN and CDR2 SYDVKM. The CDR3 runs to 17 residues. CDR3 in DNA: TGTGCCAGCAGTTTTCGGACATGGAAATCTGGGGCCAACGTCCTGACTTTC. Translating gives CASSFRTWKSGANVLTF.

The rearrangement uses TRBV7-6 and TRBJ1-5, with 7 bases that match TRBD1. Germline V gene data show CDR1 as SGHVS and CDR2 as FNYEAQ. The CDR3 loop spans 14 amino acids. Trimming at V came to 5 bases and at J to 2 bases, leaving 3 bases not matched to a gene. CDR3 DNA sequence: TGTGCCAGCAGCACCGGACAGGGCAATCAGCCCCAGCATTTT. It translates to CASSTGQGNQPQHF.

This chain uses TRBV28 with TRBJ1-6, with D perhaps matching TRBD1 (6 bases). CDR1 and CDR2 (germline): MDHEN, SYDVKM. The CDR3 contains 11 residues. V lost 7 bases, J lost 16 bases, and 14 bases lay in between. CDR3 sequence: CASKTRGALHF. In DNA form, the CDR3 reads TGTGCCAGCAAGACCCGGGGGGCTCTCCACTTT. The whole variable domain, filled in from reference TRBV28 and TRBJ1-6, reads DVKVTQSSRYLVKRTGEKVFLECVQDMDHENMFWYRQDPGLGLRLIYFSYDVKMKEKGDIPEGYSVSREKKERFSLILESASTNQTSMYLCASKTRGALHFGNGTRLTVT.